Listed here are 16 T cell receptor beta chains from one sample, sequenced in a study of cytomegalovirus exposure and HLA in healthy donors. Primers: 60 Vbeta forward and 13 Jbeta reverse. Assay used: immunoSEQ multiplex PCR; TCRdb lists only in-frame clones, some missing. In the table there are 85,000 to 120,000 clones, roughly four fifths of which are singletons. Sequences were obtained from PBMCs. Source of these receptors: a man aged 55-75 years in good health and CMV-seronegative.

The chain has TRBV27 and TRBJ1-2; 7 positions agree with TRBD1. The V gene's germline CDR1 is MNHEY and CDR2 SMNVEV (reference sequence). J was trimmed by 2 bases and V by 4 bases; bases with no gene match: 7. This CDR3 is built from 15 residues. The CDR3 DNA is TGTGCCAGCAGTTCCGCCGGGACAGAAAACTATGGCTACACCTTC. Encoded protein: CASSSAGTENYGYTF.

V is TRBV7-3 and J is TRBJ1-6; D is ambiguous. Germline lookup yields CDR1 SGHTA and CDR2 FQGTGA. CDR3 size: 13 residues. V lost 3 bases, J lost 11 bases, and 11 bases lay in between. CDR3 sequence: CASSFTSETPLHF. As DNA, the CDR3 is TGTGCCAGCAGCTTCACGAGTGAGACACCCCTCCACTTT. Based on the CDR3 plus reference TRBV7-3 and TRBJ1-6, the full variable domain is GAGVSQTPSNKVTEKGKYVELRCDPISGHTALYWYRQSLGQGPEFLIYFQGTGAADDSGLPNDRFFAVRPEGSVSTLKIQRTERGDSAVYLCASSFTSETPLHFGNGTRLTVT.

This clone has a handful of counts. This chain uses TRBV4-3 with TRBJ1-3; the D gene is possibly TRBD1 (5 bases). With 0 bases removed from V and 0 bases from J, the gap between germline ends came to 12 bases. This CDR3 region has 17 residues. From germline, CDR1 is LGHNA and CDR2 YSLEER. CDR3 in amino acids: CASSQEIQGLSGNTIYF. The CDR3 DNA is TGCGCCAGCAGCCAAGAAATCCAGGGCCTCTCTGGAAACACCATATATTTT.

The V and J genes are TRBV19 and TRBJ2-1; 13 bases fit TRBD2. The CDR3 sequence is 12 residues long. CDR1 is LNHDA, CDR2 SQIVND, per germline (reference sequence). J was trimmed by 13 bases and V by 6 bases; bases with no gene match: 3. Here the CDR3 DNA reads TGTGCCAGTAGGGGACTAGCGGGGACACAGTTCTTC. Residues: CASRGLAGTQFF.

The chain joins TRBV18 to TRBJ2-1; D is possibly TRBD2 (6 bases). The CDR3 is 15 amino acids. Deletions cut 2 bases from V and 0 bases from J, with 8 bases between. Per germline, CDR1 KGHSH and CDR2 LQKENI. The CDR3 region has the DNA TGTGCCAGCTCACCAAACGGGGGCTCCTACAATGAGCAGTTCTTC. Protein sequence: CASSPNGGSYNEQFF.

V is TRBV7-3 and J is TRBJ2-5, with 16 bases identical to TRBD2. This CDR3 comprises 17 residues. Germline assignment: CDR1 SGHTA and CDR2 FQGTGA. Trimming cost V 5 bases and J 5 bases; bases outside gene matches: 8. This CDR3 is CASSPGLAGGAPETQYF. CDR3 bases: TGTGCCAGCAGCCCGGGACTAGCGGGGGGGGCCCCGGAGACCCAGTACTTC.

J is TRBJ2-6 and V is TRBV28; a weak D match, TRBD1 (5 bases). Germline loops: CDR1 MDHEN, CDR2 SYDVKM. V was cut by 5 bases and J by 0 bases, with 11 bases left in between. The CDR3 runs 16 residues. The DNA for the CDR3 is TGTGCCAGCAGTCCCCAGGGCGGCTCTGGGGCCAACGTCCTGACTTTC. This codes for CASSPQGGSGANVLTF.

This chain links TRBV6-5 with TRBJ2-5; TRBD2 aligns across 9 bases. Trimming at V came to 6 bases and at J to 4 bases, leaving 9 bases not matched to a gene. The CDR3 runs to 15 residues. Germline CDR1 is MNHEY and CDR2 is SVGAGI. The DNA of the CDR3 is TGTGCCAGCAGCTCGGGAGCGGGGGGTTTAGAGACCCAGTACTTC. It translates to CASSSGAGGLETQYF.

This sequence joins TRBV19 and TRBJ1-2, with TRBD1 identical over 9 bases. Trimming took 5 bases from V and 3 from J; bases not matched to a gene: 7. The CDR3 totals 15 residues. The germline V gene encodes CDR1 LNHDA and CDR2 SQIVND (reference sequence). The CDR3 coding sequence is TGTGCCAGTAGTCTACAACAGGGGGCATACTATGGCTACACCTTC. Translating gives CASSLQQGAYYGYTF.

The chain combines TRBV7-8 with TRBJ2-1; weak D call: TRBD2 (6 bases). This CDR3 is built from 13 residues. Germline-derived CDR1 and CDR2 are SGHVS and FQNEAQ. With 2 bases removed from V and 12 bases from J, the gap between germline ends came to 14 bases. The CDR3 nucleotides are TGTGCCAGCAGCTTAAATCTCGAAGCGGGGCAGTTCTTC. It specifies CASSLNLEAGQFF.

The chain combines TRBV7-9 with TRBJ1-2; 7 bases are a match to TRBD1. In germline, CDR1 is SEHNR, CDR2 FQNEAQ (reference sequence). Trimming at V came to 1 base and at J to 5 bases, leaving 7 bases not matched to a gene. The CDR3 is made up of 15 amino acids. CDR3 nucleotides: TGTGCCAGCAGCTTAGAAATAAAGGGGGCTTATGGCTACACCTTC. As protein: CASSLEIKGAYGYTF.

This chain connects TRBV18 to TRBJ1-1, with D possibly TRBD1 on 5 matching bases. CDR3 size: 14 residues. Trimming left V 5 bases short and J 1 base short, with 11 bases between. Germline assignment: CDR1 KGHSH and CDR2 LQKENI. The CDR3 loop reads CASSSGQGNTEAFF. CDR3 DNA sequence: TGTGCCAGCTCATCAGGGCAGGGGAACACTGAAGCTTTCTTT. Filled out from reference TRBV18 and TRBJ1-1, the complete variable domain reads NAGVMQNPRHLVRRRGQEARLRCSPMKGHSHVYWYRQLPEEGLKFMVYLQKENIIDESGMPKERFSAEFPKEGPSILRIQQVVRGDSAAYFCASSSGQGNTEAFFGQGTRLTVV.

This chain connects TRBV27 to TRBJ1-1, with 7 bases identical to TRBD1. V was clipped by 2 bases and J by 4 bases; unmatched bases: 4. CDR3 size: 14 residues. Germline V gives CDR1 MNHEY, CDR2 SMNVEV (reference sequence). The CDR3 here is CASSLDRASTEAFF. The CDR3 nucleotides are TGTGCCAGCAGTTTAGACAGGGCGAGCACTGAAGCTTTCTTT.

This sequence joins TRBV27 and TRBJ1-5; 10 bases fit TRBD1. J gave up 7 bases and V 5 bases, and 8 bases lay outside the gene matches. The CDR3 has 15 amino acids. Germline V gives CDR1 MNHEY, CDR2 SMNVEV (reference sequence). Here the CDR3 reads CASSLGWTGGQPQHF. In nucleotides, the CDR3 is TGTGCCAGCAGTCTTGGGTGGACAGGGGGGCAGCCCCAGCATTTT.

The V call is TRBV7-2, the J call TRBJ2-1; tentative D call: TRBD2 (6 bases). Trimming shortened V by 3 bases and J by 7 bases, and 10 bases separated the two germline ends. The V gene's germline CDR1 is SGHTA and CDR2 FQGNSA. The CDR3 loop spans 13 amino acids. The DNA of the CDR3 is TGTGCCAGCAGCTTCGCGGGGACGAATGAGCAGTTCTTC. This sequence encodes CASSFAGTNEQFF.

The rearrangement joins TRBV2 to TRBJ2-3; no clear D gene. Germline CDR1 and CDR2: SNHLY and FYNNEI. With 5 bases removed from V and 1 base from J, the gap between germline ends came to 4 bases. The CDR3 sequence is 12 residues long. Here the CDR3 reads CASSQGTDTQYF. The CDR3 nucleotides read TGTGCCAGCAGTCAGGGCACAGATACGCAGTATTTT.